These 27 T cell receptor beta chains were all obtained from the same sample, sequenced in a study of blood T cells in healthy people across ages. The second PCR ran roughly 6 to 11 cycles with a sample-barcoded 5' primer and J-beta primers. MiXCR, run by TCRdb on the 5' RACE reads, gives a single entry per CDR3 protein. The sample has some 760,000 distinct CDR3 sequences, more than 20% seen once. These data were also reused for a study on T cells of mothers and their children.

The sequenced material came from blood. Receptor source: a boy aged 5-17 years in good health.

The V gene is TRBV7-8, the J gene TRBJ2-3; 9 nucleotides match TRBD2. This CDR3 is 18 amino acids long. The germline CDR1 and CDR2 sequences are SGHVS and FQNEAQ. V was pared by 5 bases and J by 5 bases, with 17 bases of the junction left unmatched. CDR3 sequence: CASSPEGRGLALQDTQYF. The CDR3 DNA reads as TGTGCCAGCAGCCCCGAGGGCCGGGGACTAGCCTTACAAGATACGCAGTATTTT. Complete variable domain (other parts from reference TRBV7-8 and TRBJ2-3): GAGVSQSPRYKVAKRGQDVALRCDPISGHVSLFWYQQALGQGPEFLTYFQNEAQLDKSGLPSDRFFAERPEGSVSTLKIQRTQQEDSAVYLCASSPEGRGLALQDTQYFGPGTRLTVL.

The V and J genes are TRBV27 and TRBJ2-5, with TRBD2 identical over 12 bases. Germline loops: CDR1 MNHEY, CDR2 SMNVEV (reference sequence). This CDR3 has 16 amino acids. With 2 bases clipped from V and 4 bases from J, the junction kept 5 bases outside the gene matches. The CDR3 loop reads CASSLTGGLAGETQYF. The CDR3, as DNA: TGTGCCAGCAGTTTAACGGGGGGACTAGCGGGAGAGACCCAGTACTTC.

This clonotype was observed a handful of times. The V gene is TRBV7-9, the J gene TRBJ1-1, with D hard to call. V was pared by 5 bases and J by 1 base, with 11 bases between. CDR3 size: 14 residues. Germline CDR1 reads SEHNR; CDR2 reads FQNEAQ (reference sequence). In DNA form, the CDR3 reads TGTGCCAGCAGCCAAGATAGAAGGAACACTGAAGCTTTCTTT. Translating gives CASSQDRRNTEAFF.

The genes are TRBV28 and TRBJ2-2; 9 bases align to TRBD1. Germline V gives CDR1 MDHEN, CDR2 SYDVKM. With 5 bases clipped from V and 4 bases from J, the junction kept 8 bases outside the gene matches. The CDR3 sequence is 16 residues long. This CDR3 reads CASSPRTGAVTGELFF. The CDR3 nucleotides are TGTGCCAGCAGTCCGAGGACAGGGGCTGTCACCGGGGAGCTGTTTTTT.

This clonotype was seen once. The rearrangement uses TRBV6-2 or TRBV6-3 and TRBJ2-5, with a tentative D call TRBD1 (6 bases). CDR1 is MNHEY and CDR2 is SVGEGT in the germline V gene. V was clipped by 9 bases and J by 5 bases, with 16 bases between them. There are 13 residues in the CDR3. This chain's CDR3 is CASTNRVRETQYF. The CDR3 DNA is TGTGCCAGTACGAACAGGGTCCGGGAGACCCAGTACTTC.

The J gene is TRBJ1-2, the V gene TRBV10-3; D is possibly TRBD1 (6 bases). The CDR3 is 13 residues long. Trimming took 4 bases from V and 1 from J, leaving 7 bases between them. CDR1 is ENHRY and CDR2 is SYGVKD in the germline V gene. The CDR3 region is CAISGQDNYGYTF. The CDR3 DNA reads as TGTGCCATCAGTGGACAGGATAACTATGGCTACACCTTC.

This clonotype was seen more than once but under ten times. This chain connects TRBV4-1 to TRBJ2-7, with 11 positions matching TRBD2. The V and J ends lost 3 bases and 7 bases, in that order; junction bases with no gene match: 8. The CDR3 is 15 residues long. Germline-derived CDR1 and CDR2 are MGHRA and YSYEKL. CDR3 in amino acids: CASSHGGLAGEEQYF. CDR3 sequence (DNA): TGCGCCAGCAGCCATGGAGGACTAGCGGGCGAAGAGCAGTACTTC.

V and J are TRBV20-1 and TRBJ2-5, with D tentatively TRBD1 (6 bases). The end of the DNA fits TRBJ2-7 better, so the J call may be wrong. Germline V lookup: CDR1 DFQATT, CDR2 SNEGSKA (reference sequence). There are 13 residues in the CDR3. CDR3 in amino acids: CSVSAGVSYEQYF. CDR3 sequence (DNA): TGCAGTGTATCGGCAGGGGTATCCTACGAGCAGTACTTC.

This rearrangement joins TRBV13 to TRBJ2-5; 8 bases are a match to TRBD2. After removal of 6 bases from V and 4 bases from J, the junction contained 16 bases not matched to a gene. Germline loops: CDR1 PRHDT, CDR2 FYEKMQ (reference sequence). The CDR3 has 17 residues. The CDR3 coding sequence is TGTGCCAGCAGGCAAAGTTGGTTAGCGGGGCTCCCAGAGACCCAGTACTTC. This gives the protein CASRQSWLAGLPETQYF. The full variable domain, completed using reference TRBV13 and TRBJ2-5, is AAGVIQSPRHLIKEKRETATLKCYPIPRHDTVYWYQQGPGQDPQFLISFYEKMQSDKGSIPDRFSAQQFSDYHSELNMSSLELGDSALYFCASRQSWLAGLPETQYFGPGTRLLVL.

The chain combines TRBV29-1 with TRBJ2-7, with 7 positions matching TRBD1. CDR3 length equals 15 residues. The trim removed 3 bases at V and 0 bases at J, leaving 8 bases unmatched. Germline V gene sequence: CDR1 SQVTM, CDR2 ANQGSEA. The CDR3 coding sequence is TGCAGCGTTGACGGTGAGACAGGGAGCTCCTACGAGCAGTACTTC. It is translated as CSVDGETGSSYEQYF.

The chain employs TRBV29-1 and TRBJ2-1; 9 bases line up with TRBD1. The CDR3 length is 13 residues. Trimming cost V 6 bases and J 3 bases; bases outside gene matches: 3. The germline V gene encodes CDR1 SQVTM and CDR2 ANQGSEA. The CDR3 spells CSVWTGDYNEQFF. The CDR3 nucleotides are TGCAGCGTCTGGACAGGGGACTACAATGAGCAGTTCTTC.

The J gene is TRBJ2-7, the V gene TRBV6-5; no definite D call. Per germline, CDR1 MNHEY and CDR2 SVGAGI. Trimming left V 7 bases short and J 4 bases short, with 14 bases between. The CDR3 has 13 residues. CDR3 amino acids: CASTRSAYYEQYF. CDR3 sequence (DNA): TGTGCCAGCACCCGGTCGGCTTATTACGAGCAGTACTTC.

In this sample, this clonotype turned up a few times. Here the CDR3 reads CAISVDRANTEAFF. Here the CDR3 DNA reads TGTGCCATCAGTGTAGACAGGGCTAACACTGAAGCTTTCTTT. The rearrangement uses TRBV10-3 and TRBJ1-1, with 7 bases lining up with TRBD1. CDR3 length equals 14 residues. Germline V CDR1 and CDR2: ENHRY, SYGVKD. V shed 4 bases and J 2 bases; nucleotides not matched to a gene: 4.

The J gene is TRBJ1-4, the V gene TRBV29-1; TRBD1 agrees at 10 bases. With 6 bases clipped from V and 6 bases from J, the junction kept 7 bases outside the gene matches. Germline CDR1 SQVTM, CDR2 ANQGSEA. This CDR3 contains 14 residues. This CDR3 is CSVRSGTGDEKLFF. CDR3 DNA: TGCAGCGTACGATCCGGGACAGGGGATGAAAAACTGTTTTTT.

The chain is built from TRBV4-3 and TRBJ2-5; 8 bases match TRBD2. The junction had 6 bases not matched to a gene; V was cut back by 3 bases and J by 3 bases. The CDR3 is made up of 15 amino acids. Germline V gene sequence: CDR1 LGHNA, CDR2 YSLEER. CDR3 nucleotides: TGCGCCAGCAGCCAGTCCCCGGGGGGGGAAGAGACCCAGTACTTC. Its translation: CASSQSPGGEETQYF.

The chain recombines TRBV4-3 with TRBJ2-5; maybe TRBD1 (6 bases). Trimming took 0 bases from V and 1 from J, leaving 9 bases between them. The CDR3 runs 15 residues. Looked up from germline, CDR1 is LGHNA and CDR2 is YSLEER. The CDR3 sequence is CASSQDWGPQETQYF. The CDR3 region has the DNA TGCGCCAGCAGCCAAGATTGGGGGCCCCAAGAGACCCAGTACTTC.

The rearrangement links TRBV20-1 to TRBJ2-1, with 11 bases lining up with TRBD2. With the DNA end fitting TRBJ2-7 better, the J assignment may be wrong. Germline CDR1 and CDR2: DFQATT and SNEGSKA (reference sequence). The CDR3 has 14 residues. The CDR3 region has the DNA TGCAGTGCCCTGGGACTAGCGGACTCCTACGAGCAGTACTTC. It yields the protein CSALGLADSYEQYF.

This clonotype has a handful of counts. This rearrangement joins TRBV7-2 to TRBJ2-1; 11 positions agree with TRBD2. The germline V gene has CDR1 SGHTA and CDR2 FQGNSA. This CDR3 is built from 16 residues. Trimming at V came to 1 base and at J to 4 bases, leaving 3 bases not matched to a gene. The CDR3: CASSLVAGGQYNEQFF. For the CDR3, the DNA is TGTGCCAGCAGCTTAGTAGCGGGGGGGCAGTACAATGAGCAGTTCTTC.

In this sample, this clonotype turned up once. This chain connects TRBV28 to TRBJ2-1, with a weak D call TRBD2 (5 bases). Looked up from germline, CDR1 is MDHEN and CDR2 is SYDVKM. The CDR3 is 15 residues long. Trimming took 5 bases from V and 7 from J, leaving 18 bases between them. The DNA of the CDR3 is TGTGCCAGCAGTCCCAATGGGGAGTTTGTGAATGAGCAGTTCTTC. Translation gives CASSPNGEFVNEQFF.

About this clonotype: The germline gene is not matched at one end of the junction; a read error may be the cause. V gene TRBV7-7 combines with J gene TRBJ2-1; TRBD1 or TRBD2 may be the D gene (5 bases each). From germline, CDR1 is SSHAT and CDR2 FNYEAQ (reference sequence). The CDR3 spans 15 residues. The CDR3 protein is CASSSGTGFFNEQFF. CDR3 nucleotide sequence: TGTGCTAGCAGCTCGGGGACGGGGTTTTTCAATGAGCAGTTCTTC.

The CDR3 spells CASSPQREFYNEQFF. The DNA of the CDR3 is TGTGCCAGCAGCCCCCAGCGGGAGTTCTACAATGAGCAGTTCTTC. The V call is TRBV7-2, the J call TRBJ2-5; 8 bases match TRBD2. The assigned J gene may be wrong: the sequence end matches TRBJ2-1 better. Germline V CDR1 and CDR2: SGHTA, FQGNSA. This CDR3 comprises 15 residues.

The V gene is TRBV12-5, the J gene TRBJ1-1; the D gene is possibly TRBD1 (6 bases). This CDR3 is 14 amino acids long. Germline values: CDR1 LGHNT, CDR2 FRNRAP. V shed 7 bases and J shed 8 bases, with 20 bases lying between them. Written as DNA, the CDR3 is TGTGCTAGTGATCCTACAGGGTCTGGTCGGGAAGCTTTCTTT. This encodes CASDPTGSGREAFF.

This clonotype was counted a few times. The chain combines TRBV7-9 with TRBJ2-3; TRBD2 might be the D (5 bases). Germline lookup yields CDR1 SEHNR and CDR2 FQNEAQ (reference sequence). This CDR3 has 12 amino acids. Trimming removed 6 bases at V and 6 bases at J, with 10 bases between. The CDR3 reads CASSFAGDTQYF. The CDR3 nucleotides are TGTGCCAGCAGTTTTGCGGGTGATACGCAGTATTTT.

This clonotype has a handful of counts. V and J are TRBV7-9 and TRBJ2-4; the D is unclear. The CDR3 contains 12 residues. V shed 3 bases and J shed 7 bases, with 7 bases lying between them. Germline V gene sequence: CDR1 SEHNR, CDR2 FQNEAQ (reference sequence). In DNA form, the CDR3 reads TGTGCCAGCAGCTTTAATTCGAACATTCAGTACTTC. It is translated as CASSFNSNIQYF.

The chain couples TRBV7-9 to TRBJ1-2, with D unresolved. The CDR3 has 13 residues. Germline CDR1 and CDR2: SEHNR and FQNEAQ (reference sequence). V was clipped by 5 bases and J by 1 base, with 8 bases between them. CDR3 amino acids: CASSPPDNYGYTF. The CDR3 bases are TGTGCCAGCAGCCCCCCGGATAACTATGGCTACACCTTC.

The chain links TRBV5-1 to TRBJ1-3, with no clear D. The germline V gene has CDR1 SGHRS and CDR2 YFSETQ. This CDR3 comprises 14 residues. The ends were cut back, 0 bases at V and 3 bases at J, with 7 bases in the middle. The CDR3 coding sequence is TGCGCCAGCAGCTTGGTCGGAATTGGAAACACCATATATTTT. Translated: CASSLVGIGNTIYF.

The chain uses TRBV28 and TRBJ2-7; 7 bases fit TRBD1. Germline CDR1 is MDHEN and CDR2 is SYDVKM. Trimming cost V 5 bases and J 3 bases; bases outside gene matches: 10. CDR3 length: 15 residues. The CDR3 nucleotides are TGTGCCAGCAGTAAATCCGGGACAGCACTCTACGAGCAGTACTTC. This sequence encodes CASSKSGTALYEQYF. Full variable domain (missing parts from reference TRBV28 and TRBJ2-7): DVKVTQSSRYLVKRTGEKVFLECVQDMDHENMFWYRQDPGLGLRLIYFSYDVKMKEKGDIPEGYSVSREKKERFSLILESASTNQTSMYLCASSKSGTALYEQYFGPGTRLTVT.